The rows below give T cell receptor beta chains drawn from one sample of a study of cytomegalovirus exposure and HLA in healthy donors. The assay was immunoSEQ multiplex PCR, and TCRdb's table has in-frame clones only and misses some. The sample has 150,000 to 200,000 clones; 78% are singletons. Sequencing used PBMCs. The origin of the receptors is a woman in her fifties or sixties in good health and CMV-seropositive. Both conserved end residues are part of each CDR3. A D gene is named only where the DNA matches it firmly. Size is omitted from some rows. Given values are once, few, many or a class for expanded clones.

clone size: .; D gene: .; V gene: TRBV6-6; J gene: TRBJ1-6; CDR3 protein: CASSYGQGGNSPLHF; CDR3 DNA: TGTGCCAGCAGTTACGGGCAGGGAGGGAATTCACCCCTCCACTTT
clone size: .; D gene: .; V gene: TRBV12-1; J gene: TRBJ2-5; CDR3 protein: CASSFAPRQGETQYF; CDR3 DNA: TGTGCCAGCAGCTTTGCGCCTAGACAGGGGGAGACCCAGTACTTC
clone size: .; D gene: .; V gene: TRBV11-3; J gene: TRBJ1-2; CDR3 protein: CASSPGGRAHYGYTF; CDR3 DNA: TGTGCCAGCAGCCCGGGGGGCAGGGCTCACTATGGCTACACCTTC
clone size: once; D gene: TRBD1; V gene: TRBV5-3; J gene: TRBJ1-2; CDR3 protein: CARSLQHPYRGLGYGYTF; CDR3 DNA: TGTGCCAGAAGCTTGCAACATCCCTACAGGGGGCTAGGCTATGGCTACACCTTC
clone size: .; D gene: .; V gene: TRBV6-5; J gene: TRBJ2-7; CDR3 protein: CASSYSGGMQYF; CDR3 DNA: TGTGCCAGCAGTTACTCTGGAGGAATGCAGTACTTC
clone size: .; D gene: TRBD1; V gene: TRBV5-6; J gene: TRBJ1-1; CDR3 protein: CASSLALAGTGWTEAFF; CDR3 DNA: TGTGCCAGCAGCTTGGCCCTCGCCGGGACAGGTTGGACTGAAGCTTTCTTT
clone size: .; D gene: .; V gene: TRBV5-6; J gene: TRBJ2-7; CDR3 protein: CASSPQAQTSEQYF; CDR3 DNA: TGTGCCAGCAGCCCGCAGGCCCAAACCTCCGAGCAGTACTTC
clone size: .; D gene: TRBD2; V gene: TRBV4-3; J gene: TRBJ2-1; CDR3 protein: CASSQDRGTGGPGNEQFF; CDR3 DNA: TGCGCCAGCAGCCAAGATCGGGGAACGGGGGGGCCGGGCAATGAGCAGTTCTTC
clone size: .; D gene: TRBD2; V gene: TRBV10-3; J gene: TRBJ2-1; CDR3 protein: CATSNRDGVLAGGRNEQFF; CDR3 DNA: TGTGCCACCTCAAACAGGGATGGGGTTCTAGCGGGAGGACGAAATGAGCAGTTCTTC
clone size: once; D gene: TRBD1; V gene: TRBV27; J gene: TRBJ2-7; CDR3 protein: CASSLSPGTGDDEQYF; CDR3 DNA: TGTGCCAGCAGTTTATCGCCCGGGACAGGGGATGACGAGCAGTACTTC
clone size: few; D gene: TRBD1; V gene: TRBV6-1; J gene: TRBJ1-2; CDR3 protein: CASNFGQGGYGYTF; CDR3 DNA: TGTGCCAGCAATTTCGGACAGGGAGGCTATGGCTACACCTTC
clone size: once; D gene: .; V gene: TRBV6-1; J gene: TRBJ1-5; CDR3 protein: CASKGQPDSNQPQHF; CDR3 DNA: TGTGCCAGCAAGGGACAACCCGATAGCAATCAGCCCCAGCATTTT
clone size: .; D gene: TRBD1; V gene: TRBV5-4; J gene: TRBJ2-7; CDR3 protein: CASSPGDSYEQYF; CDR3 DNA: TGTGCCAGCAGCCCCGGGGACAGCTACGAGCAGTACTTC
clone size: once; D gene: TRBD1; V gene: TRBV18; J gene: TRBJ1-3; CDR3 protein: CASSSDRAPAGNTIYF; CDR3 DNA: TGTGCCAGCTCATCTGACAGGGCCCCTGCTGGAAACACCATATATTTT